What follows is one TCR beta chain and its context. Other DNA sequences in the sample encode the same CDR3. Sequencing used immunoSEQ multiplex PCR; TCRdb keeps in-frame clones, though not all of them. The profile covers fewer than 1.8 million clones, with 98% to 99% appearing a single time and 0.36% taken by the ten largest. These data come from a study of shared clonotypes between healthy human individuals. The receptor comes from a man younger than 45 in good health. What was sequenced was naive CD4+ T cells sorted from blood. Subset in this sample: CD45RA+ positively selected.

The CDR3 DNA follows: TGTGCCAGCAGCTTAGCGTCTGGCACAGATACGCAGTATTTT. Translated, it gives CASSLASGTDTQYF. The rearrangement uses TRBV7-2 and TRBJ2-3; D ambiguous. Germline values: CDR1 SGHTA, CDR2 FQGNSA. The CDR3 covers 14 residues. V was clipped by 0 bases and J by 1 base, with 5 bases between them.